This T cell receptor (beta chain) emerged from a study of a mutant IDH1 vaccine in newly diagnosed glioma. The time point: week 47, end of study. What each vaccine dose contained was 300 ug of mutant IDH1 20-mer peptide, accompanied by topical imiquimod. Germline-derived CDR1 and CDR2 are SEHNR and FQNEAQ (reference sequence). There are 15 residues in the CDR3. Between the trimmed V and J ends, which lost 0 bases and 0 bases, there was a span of 8 bases. Measured with immunoSEQ multiplex PCR; TCRdb has only the in-frame clones, and not every one. This sample carries 40,000 to 50,000 clones, around 82% of them seen once, and the ten largest clones take 18%. Concerning this clone: The antigen is not known.

The genes are TRBV7-9 and TRBJ1-2; D is unclear. This clonotype was obtained from a man aged 18 to 30 with glioma. Some clones in this sample may be carry-over from other donors' samples. The starting material was PBMCs, obtained from a glioma patient whose treatment included an IDH1 peptide vaccine. The CDR3 DNA reads TGTGCCAGCAGCTTAGCTATGACTTCTAACTATGGCTACACCTTC. It yields the protein CASSLAMTSNYGYTF.